The next 10 T cell receptor beta chains were all read from a single sample in a study of T cells in Graves' hyperthyroidism and ophthalmopathy. The source material, RNA transcripts, was used to amplify TCR beta CDR3 regions. The HTBI primer set drove a first-round RT-PCR of the TCR CDR3. TCRdb itself ran the multiplex PCR reads through MiXCR, one entry per CDR3 protein. The table lists about half a million distinct CDR3 sequences, roughly a quarter of them singletons. Specimen: blood. The receptors derive from a woman aged 25 to 39 with Graves' ophthalmopathy.

This clonotype occurred a few times. The chain employs TRBV5-8 and TRBJ2-2; D is unclear. Looked up from germline, CDR1 is SGHTS and CDR2 is YDEGEE. The length of the CDR3 is 8 residues. The CDR3, as DNA: TGTGCAACGGGGGAGCTGTTTTTT. Its protein is CATGELFF.

This clonotype was counted only a few times. J is TRBJ1-1 and V is TRBV28; 8 bases line up with TRBD1. Germline assignment: CDR1 MDHEN and CDR2 SYDVKM. V lost 8 bases, J lost 5 bases, and 10 bases stayed unmatched. The CDR3 is made up of 14 amino acids. In DNA form, the CDR3 reads TGTGCCAGCGCTACAGGGGGTAGGAGGACTGAAGCTTTCTTT. It codes for CASATGGRRTEAFF.

This clonotype was picked up many times. The chain combines TRBV18 with TRBJ1-2; no reliable D call. The CDR3 is made up of 14 amino acids. The germline CDR1 and CDR2 sequences are KGHSH and LQKENI. Trimming took off 2 bases at V and 0 bases at J, with 7 bases between the two ends. As DNA, the CDR3 is TGTGCCAGCTCACCAGAACAGACTAACTATGGCTACACCTTC. Translated: CASSPEQTNYGYTF.

The gene calls are TRBV27 and TRBJ2-7; D unresolved. This CDR3 has 17 residues. CDR1 MNHEY and CDR2 SMNVEV come from the germline V gene (reference sequence). V was pared by 6 bases and J by 3 bases, with 24 bases between. In DNA form, the CDR3 reads TGTGCCAGCAGCCAAGATAGGTTGCGGACGGACCACTACGAGCAGTACTTC. This sequence encodes CASSQDRLRTDHYEQYF.

This clonotype was detected many times. The chain is built from TRBV7-2 and TRBJ1-6; D is unresolved. The CDR3 spans 15 residues. CDR1 and CDR2 from the germline V gene are SGHTA and FQGNSA. Trimming removed 2 bases from V and 7 bases from J, with 12 bases in between. In DNA form, the CDR3 reads TGTGCCAGCAGCTTAAACGCCCCGGGGAATTCACCCCTCCACTTT. Residues: CASSLNAPGNSPLHF.

The chain combines TRBV6-1 with TRBJ1-1; D is unclear. The CDR3 covers 13 residues. Trimming pared 1 base from V and 7 bases from J, leaving 10 bases between. Germline CDR1 reads MNHNS; CDR2 reads SASEGT. CDR3 amino acids: CASSEVRSGEAFF. CDR3 in DNA: TGTGCCAGCAGTGAAGTACGGTCAGGTGAAGCTTTCTTT.

Turning to this clonotype: This may arise from a read error, as a much more abundant clone is one base away. CDR3 region: CASSLMGNNEESQYF. Written as DNA, the CDR3 is TGTGCCAGCAGTTTGATGGGGAACAACGAAGAGAGCCAGTACTTC. The chain carries TRBV27 and TRBJ2-5; D is unclear. This CDR3 has 15 amino acids. Germline CDR1 is MNHEY and CDR2 is SMNVEV (reference sequence).

Only one count was recorded for this clonotype. This rearrangement joins TRBV12-3 or TRBV12-4 to TRBJ1-1; 11 positions agree with TRBD1. V lost 4 bases, J lost 4 bases, and 8 bases stayed unmatched. CDR3 length: 16 amino acids. The CDR3 is CASSSYPGQGATEAFF. The DNA for the CDR3 is TGTGCCAGCAGTTCGTACCCAGGACAGGGGGCCACTGAAGCTTTCTTT.

This clonotype was observed many times. The chain couples TRBV12-3 or TRBV12-4 to TRBJ1-1; 7 nucleotides line up with TRBD1. The CDR3 runs 19 residues. V lost 4 bases and J lost 1; bases outside the gene matches: 18. CDR3 nucleotide sequence: TGTGCCAGCAGTTCTTTAACACTACAGGGAGGGGGCGGGAACACTGAAGCTTTCTTT. Encoded protein: CASSSLTLQGGGGNTEAFF.

At least ten counts were recorded for this clonotype. This chain uses TRBV20-1 with TRBJ2-2, with D perhaps matching TRBD2 (5 bases). The germline V and J ends were trimmed by 6 bases and 2 bases, with 13 bases remaining between them. The CDR3 contains 14 residues. The germline V gene encodes CDR1 DFQATT and CDR2 SNEGSKA (reference sequence). CDR3 in amino acids: CSAPPRLNTGELFF. The DNA for the CDR3 is TGCAGTGCCCCCCCCAGACTAAACACCGGGGAGCTGTTTTTT.